This TCR beta chain was sequenced during a study of T-cell memory formation after mild COVID-19. General study points: Of the contracting clones, CD4+ ones lay mainly in CM and EM, and CD8+ ones in EMRA. CD4/CD8 balance held among clones contracting day 15 to 85, and later expanders leaned CD4+.

5'RACE with constant-segment primers built TCRalpha and TCRbeta cDNA libraries with UMIs. Using its own MiXCR run on the 5' RACE reads, TCRdb lists one record per CDR3 protein. In the table there are 15,000 or so distinct CDR3 sequences, approximately 23% of which are singletons. For this clonotype: Its antigen is undetermined.

This CDR3 contains 14 residues. After removal of 1 base from V and 4 bases from J, the junction contained 0 bases not matched to a gene. The sequencing sample was made of PBMCs or a T cell subset sorted from them (not recorded which). The chain links TRBV12-3 or TRBV12-4 to TRBJ2-5; TRBD1 agrees at 10 bases. The sequence was obtained from a man aged 18 to 29 who had mild COVID-19 (a few samples of this study predate the infection). Cell type and time point are not known. The CDR3 sequence is CASSLGTGGETQYF. The CDR3 nucleotides read TGTGCCAGCAGTTTAGGGACAGGGGGAGAGACCCAGTACTTC.